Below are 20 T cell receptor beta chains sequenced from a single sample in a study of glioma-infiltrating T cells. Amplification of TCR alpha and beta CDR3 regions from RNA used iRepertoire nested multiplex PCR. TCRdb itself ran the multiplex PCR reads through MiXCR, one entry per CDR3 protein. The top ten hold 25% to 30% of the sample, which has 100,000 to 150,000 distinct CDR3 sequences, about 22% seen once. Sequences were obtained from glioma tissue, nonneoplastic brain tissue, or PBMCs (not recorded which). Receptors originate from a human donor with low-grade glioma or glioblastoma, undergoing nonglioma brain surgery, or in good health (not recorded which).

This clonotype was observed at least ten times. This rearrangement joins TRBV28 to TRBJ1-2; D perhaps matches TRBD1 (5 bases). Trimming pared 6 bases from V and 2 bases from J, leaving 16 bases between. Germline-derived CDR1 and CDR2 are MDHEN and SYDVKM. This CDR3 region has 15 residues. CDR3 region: CASRDDRDGNYGYTF. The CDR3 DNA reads TGTGCCAGCAGAGATGACCGGGACGGCAACTATGGCTACACCTTC.

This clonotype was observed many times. In DNA, the CDR3 is TGTGCCAGCCAGGACAGGCCTTATAGCAATCAGCCCCAGCATTTT. As protein: CASQDRPYSNQPQHF. V gene TRBV27 combines with J gene TRBJ1-5; 7 bases are shared with TRBD1. Germline V gene data show CDR1 as MNHEY and CDR2 as SMNVEV (reference sequence). V gave up 8 bases and J gave up 0 bases; unmatched junction bases: 7. The CDR3 is 15 amino acids.

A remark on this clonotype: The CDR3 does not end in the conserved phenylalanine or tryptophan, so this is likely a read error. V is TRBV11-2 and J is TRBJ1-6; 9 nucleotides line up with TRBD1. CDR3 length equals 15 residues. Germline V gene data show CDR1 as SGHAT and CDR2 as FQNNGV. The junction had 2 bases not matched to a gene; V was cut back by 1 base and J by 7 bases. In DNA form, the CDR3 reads TGTGCCAGCAGCTTAGGGGGGACAGGGAATTCACCCCTCCACTCT. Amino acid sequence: CASSLGGTGNSPLHS.

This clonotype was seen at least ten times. CDR3: CASSYPGELFF. The CDR3 DNA follows: TGTGCCAGCAGTTACCCCGGGGAGCTGTTTTTT. V is TRBV7-9 and J is TRBJ2-2; no clear D gene. The CDR3 consists of 11 residues. V was trimmed by 6 bases and J by 6 bases, leaving 5 bases between them. Germline V gives CDR1 SEHNR, CDR2 FQNEAQ (reference sequence). Using reference TRBV7-9 and TRBJ2-2 for the parts outside the CDR3, the full variable domain is DTGVSQNPRHKITKRGQNVTFRCDPISEHNRLYWYRQTLGQGPEFLTYFQNEAQLEKSRLLSDRFSAERPKGSFSTLEIQRTEQGDSAMYLCASSYPGELFFGEGSRLTVL.

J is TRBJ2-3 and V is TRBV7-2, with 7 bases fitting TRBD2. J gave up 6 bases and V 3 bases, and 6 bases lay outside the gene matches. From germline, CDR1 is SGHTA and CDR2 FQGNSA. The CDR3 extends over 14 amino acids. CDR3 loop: CASSFGDYGDTQYF. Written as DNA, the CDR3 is TGTGCCAGCAGCTTCGGGGACTATGGGGATACGCAGTATTTT.

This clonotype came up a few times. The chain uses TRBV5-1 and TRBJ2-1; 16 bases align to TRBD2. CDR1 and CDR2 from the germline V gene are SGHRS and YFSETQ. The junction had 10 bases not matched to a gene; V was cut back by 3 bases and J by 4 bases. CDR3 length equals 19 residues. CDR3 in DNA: TGCGCCAGCAGCTGGACCGGGACTAGCGGGGGGGCGAAATACAATGAGCAGTTCTTC. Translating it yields CASSWTGTSGGAKYNEQFF.

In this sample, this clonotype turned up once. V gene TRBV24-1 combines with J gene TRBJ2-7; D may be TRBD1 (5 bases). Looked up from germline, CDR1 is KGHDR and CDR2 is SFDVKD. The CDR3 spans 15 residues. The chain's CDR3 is CATNDGRGSSYEQYV. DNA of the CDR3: TGTGCCACCAATGATGGTAGGGGCAGTTCGTACGAGCAGTACGTC.

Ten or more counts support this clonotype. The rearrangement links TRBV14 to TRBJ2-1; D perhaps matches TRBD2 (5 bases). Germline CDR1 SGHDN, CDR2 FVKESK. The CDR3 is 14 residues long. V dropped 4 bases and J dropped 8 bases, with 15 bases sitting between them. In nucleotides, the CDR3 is TGTGCCAGCAGCCCCCTGGGAGCACGCGATGAGCAGTTCTTC. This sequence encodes CASSPLGARDEQFF. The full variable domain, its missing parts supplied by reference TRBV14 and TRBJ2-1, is EAGVTQFPSHSVIEKGQTVTLRCDPISGHDNLYWYRRVMGKEIKFLLHFVKESKQDESGMPNNRFLAERTGGTYSTLKVQPAELEDSGVYFCASSPLGARDEQFFGPGTRLTVL.

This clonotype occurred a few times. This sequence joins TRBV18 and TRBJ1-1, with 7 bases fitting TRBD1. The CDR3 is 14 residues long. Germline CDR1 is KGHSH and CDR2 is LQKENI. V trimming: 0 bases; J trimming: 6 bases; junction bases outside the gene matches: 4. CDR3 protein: CASSPPNRGAEAFF. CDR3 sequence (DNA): TGTGCCAGCTCACCACCGAACAGGGGTGCTGAAGCTTTCTTT.

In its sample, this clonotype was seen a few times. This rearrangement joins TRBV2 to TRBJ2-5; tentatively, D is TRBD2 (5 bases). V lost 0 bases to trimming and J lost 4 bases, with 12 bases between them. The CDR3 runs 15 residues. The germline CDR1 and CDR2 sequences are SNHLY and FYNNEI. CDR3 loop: CASSEAPGVRETQYF. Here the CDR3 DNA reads TGTGCCAGCAGTGAAGCCCCCGGGGTCCGAGAGACCCAGTACTTC.

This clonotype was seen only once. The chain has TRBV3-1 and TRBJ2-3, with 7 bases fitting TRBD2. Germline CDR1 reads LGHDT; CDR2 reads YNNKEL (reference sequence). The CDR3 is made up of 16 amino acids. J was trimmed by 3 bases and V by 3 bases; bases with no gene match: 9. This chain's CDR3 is CASSQSSGEGTDTQYF. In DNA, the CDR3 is TGTGCCAGCAGCCAGTCAAGCGGGGAGGGGACAGATACGCAGTATTTT.

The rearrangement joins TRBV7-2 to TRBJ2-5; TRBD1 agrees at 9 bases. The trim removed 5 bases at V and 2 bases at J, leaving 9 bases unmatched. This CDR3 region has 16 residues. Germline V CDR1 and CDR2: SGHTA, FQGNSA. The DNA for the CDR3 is TGTGCCAGCAGCCCCCGACAGGGGGGAACACAAGAGACCCAGTACTTC. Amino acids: CASSPRQGGTQETQYF. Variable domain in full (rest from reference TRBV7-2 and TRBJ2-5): GAGVSQSPSNKVTEKGKDVELRCDPISGHTALYWYRQSLGQGLEFLIYFQGNSAPDKSGLPSDRFSAERTGGSVSTLTIQRTQQEDSAVYLCASSPRQGGTQETQYFGPGTRLLVL.

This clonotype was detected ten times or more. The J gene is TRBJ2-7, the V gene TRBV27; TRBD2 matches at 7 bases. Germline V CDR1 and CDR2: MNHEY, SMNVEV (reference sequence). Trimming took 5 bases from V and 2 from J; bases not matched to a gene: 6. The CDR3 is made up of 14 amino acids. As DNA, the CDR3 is TGTGCCAGCAGTACGGGGGGACCTCCCTACGAGCAGTACGTC. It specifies CASSTGGPPYEQYV.

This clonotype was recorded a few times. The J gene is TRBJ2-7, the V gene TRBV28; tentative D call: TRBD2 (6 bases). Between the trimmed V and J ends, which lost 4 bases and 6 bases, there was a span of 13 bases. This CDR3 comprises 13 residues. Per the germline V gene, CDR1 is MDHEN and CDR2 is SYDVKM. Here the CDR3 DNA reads TGTGCCAGCAGTTCGCCCCCCGGGAGCGAGCAGTACGTC. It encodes CASSSPPGSEQYV.

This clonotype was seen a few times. The CDR3 region has the DNA TGTGCCAGCTCAACGGGACAGGGGAATACAGATACGCAGTATTTT. This encodes CASSTGQGNTDTQYF. V is TRBV18 and J is TRBJ2-3; 10 bases match TRBD1. CDR3 size: 15 residues. The ends lost 5 bases at V and 3 bases at J; junction bases unmatched: 5. Looked up from germline, CDR1 is KGHSH and CDR2 is LQKENI.

The CDR3 DNA reads as TGTGCCAGCAGCCACAGGGATGAGCAGTTCTTC. As protein: CASSHRDEQFF. The chain is built from TRBV3-1 and TRBJ2-1; the D gene is possibly TRBD1 (5 bases). Germline V gene lookup returns CDR1 LGHDT and CDR2 YNNKEL (reference sequence). The length of the CDR3 is 11 residues. With 3 bases removed from V and 8 bases from J, the gap between germline ends came to 5 bases.

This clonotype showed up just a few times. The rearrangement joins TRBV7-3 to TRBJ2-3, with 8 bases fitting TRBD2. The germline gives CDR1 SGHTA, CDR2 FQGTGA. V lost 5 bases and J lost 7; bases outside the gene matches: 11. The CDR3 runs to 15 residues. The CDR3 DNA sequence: TGTGCCAGCAGCCCCGCAGGTAGCGGGATCCATACGCAGTATTTT. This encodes CASSPAGSGIHTQYF.

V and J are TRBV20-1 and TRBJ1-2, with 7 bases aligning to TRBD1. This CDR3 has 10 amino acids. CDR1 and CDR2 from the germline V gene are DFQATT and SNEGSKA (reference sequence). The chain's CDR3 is CRPGGYGYTF. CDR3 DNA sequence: TGCAGACCAGGGGGGTATGGCTACACCTTC.

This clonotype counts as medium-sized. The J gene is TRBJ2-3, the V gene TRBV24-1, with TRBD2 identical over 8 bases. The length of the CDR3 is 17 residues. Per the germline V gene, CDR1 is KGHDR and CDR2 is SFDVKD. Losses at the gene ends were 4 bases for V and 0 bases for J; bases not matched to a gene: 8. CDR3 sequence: CATSERTSGRSTDTQYF. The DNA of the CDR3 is TGTGCCACCAGTGAACGAACTAGCGGCCGAAGCACAGATACGCAGTATTTT.

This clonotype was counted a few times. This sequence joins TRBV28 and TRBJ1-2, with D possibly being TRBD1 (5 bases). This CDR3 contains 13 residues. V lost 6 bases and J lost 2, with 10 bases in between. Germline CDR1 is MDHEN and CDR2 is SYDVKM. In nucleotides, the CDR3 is TGTGCCAGCAGGGAACAGGAAAACTATGGCTACACCTTC. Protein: CASREQENYGYTF.